This T cell receptor beta chain was found in a study of cytomegalovirus exposure and HLA in healthy donors. About this clone itself: What it binds is not known.

The PCR was carried out with 60 Vbeta primers and 13 Jbeta primers. The authors' processing: Later work found about 80 million unique TCR beta chains, with approximately 12 million shared. TCRdb's copy holds only in-frame clones and misses some; the assay was immunoSEQ multiplex PCR. V and J calls plus clone size are reproduced from that table; the DNA served to infer D and trimming. The sample includes roughly 180,000 clones, over 65% of them seen just once. Looked up from germline, CDR1 is MDHEN and CDR2 is SYDVKM. Trimming stripped 2 bases from V and 1 base from J, with 12 bases between. This CDR3 has 15 amino acids. Notes on the study in general: What a later analysis showed was that several of the most significant clusters appeared linked to common viral pathogens. Most TCR sequences showed up rarely, but some public TCRs showed up in many donors.

The sample taken for sequencing was PBMCs. The V gene is TRBV28, the J gene TRBJ2-7; D is uncertain. The clonotype comes from a female donor in good health and CMV-seronegative. DNA for the CDR3: TGTGCCAGCAGTTTAAGGCGACACCCTTCCTACGAGCAGTACTTC. This encodes CASSLRRHPSYEQYF.